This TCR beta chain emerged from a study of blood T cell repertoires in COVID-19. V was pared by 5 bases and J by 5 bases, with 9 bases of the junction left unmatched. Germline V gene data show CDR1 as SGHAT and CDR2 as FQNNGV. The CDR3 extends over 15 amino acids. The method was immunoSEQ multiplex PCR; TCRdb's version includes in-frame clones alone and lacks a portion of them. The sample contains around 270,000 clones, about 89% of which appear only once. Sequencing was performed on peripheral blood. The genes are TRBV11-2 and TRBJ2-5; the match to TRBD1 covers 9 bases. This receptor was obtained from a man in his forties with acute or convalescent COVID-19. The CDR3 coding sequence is TGTGCCAGCAGCCCAGATACAGGGGGCTGGGAGACCCAGTACTTC. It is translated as CASSPDTGGWETQYF.